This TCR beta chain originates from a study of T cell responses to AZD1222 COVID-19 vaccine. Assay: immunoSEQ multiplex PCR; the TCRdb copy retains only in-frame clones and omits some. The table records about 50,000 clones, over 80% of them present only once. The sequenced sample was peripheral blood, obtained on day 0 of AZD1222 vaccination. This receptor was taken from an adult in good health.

For the CDR3, the DNA is TGCGCCAGCAAGGGGACTAGTTCCCTCGATACGCAGTATTTT. Translating gives CASKGTSSLDTQYF. The chain couples TRBV5-1 to TRBJ2-3; TRBD2 matches 8 bases. V shed 6 bases and J 6 bases; nucleotides not matched to a gene: 9. From germline, CDR1 is SGHRS and CDR2 YFSETQ. The CDR3 is 14 residues long.